Below are 16 T cell receptor beta chains sequenced from a single sample in a study of regulatory T cells in long-lasting Graves disease. Time point here: persistent/refractory GD, antithyroid drugs over 5 years with positive TRAb. The TCR library was made from RNA extracted from PBMCs. According to the study, TCR beta libraries were built with iRepertoire HTBI primers and CDR3-region Arm-PCR. MiXCR was run by TCRdb on the multiplex PCR reads, yielding one entry per CDR3 protein. Among roughly 300,000 distinct CDR3 sequences, 20% to 25% were seen once, and the ten largest hold around 50%. The source was peripheral blood mononuclear cells (PBMCs), collected when the disease was refractory, from a patient treated with antithyroid drugs. All receptors come from a female donor with Graves disease.

This clonotype was seen a single time. V gene TRBV3-1 combines with J gene TRBJ1-1, with D unresolved. The length of the CDR3 is 14 residues. V was cut by 4 bases and J by 3 bases, with 12 bases left in between. The V gene's germline CDR1 is LGHDT and CDR2 YNNKEL (reference sequence). The chain's CDR3 is CASSLKAAHTEAFF. CDR3 coding DNA: TGTGCCAGCAGCCTAAAGGCCGCGCACACTGAAGCTTTCTTT.

J is TRBJ1-2 and V is TRBV19; no definite D call. Germline values: CDR1 LNHDA, CDR2 SQIVND (reference sequence). This CDR3 comprises 14 residues. The V gene lost 8 bases and the J gene lost 4 bases, with 17 bases spanning the gap. The CDR3 is CASSAGYSFYGYTF. DNA of the CDR3: TGTGCCAGTTCGGCAGGATATTCTTTCTATGGCTACACCTTC. Full variable domain (missing parts from reference TRBV19 and TRBJ1-2): DGGITQSPKYLFRKEGQNVTLSCEQNLNHDAMYWYRQDPGQGLRLIYYSQIVNDFQKGDIAEGYSVSREKKESFPLTVTSAQKNPTAFYLCASSAGYSFYGYTFGSGTRLTVV.

The chain couples TRBV12-3 or TRBV12-4 to TRBJ2-5; D is unresolved. V dropped 4 bases and J dropped 5 bases, with 8 bases sitting between them. This CDR3 spans 12 amino acids. CDR3 protein: CASSSNGETQYF. As DNA, the CDR3 is TGTGCCAGCAGTTCAAATGGGGAGACCCAGTACTTC.

This clonotype was found many times. The V gene is TRBV28, the J gene TRBJ1-1; D gene uncertain. The V gene lost 1 base and the J gene lost 8 bases, with 5 bases spanning the gap. Germline V gene data show CDR1 as MDHEN and CDR2 as SYDVKM. This CDR3 contains 11 residues. In nucleotides, the CDR3 is TGTGCCAGCAGTTTATCCGAGGAAGCTTTCTTT. As protein: CASSLSEEAFF. Full variable domain (rest looked up from reference TRBV28 and TRBJ1-1): DVKVTQSSRYLVKRTGEKVFLECVQDMDHENMFWYRQDPGLGLRLIYFSYDVKMKEKGDIPEGYSVSREKKERFSLILESASTNQTSMYLCASSLSEEAFFGQGTRLTVV.

The V call is TRBV7-9, the J call TRBJ1-6; D remains unclear. Germline CDR1 and CDR2: SEHNR and FQNEAQ (reference sequence). V was cut by 5 bases and J by 10 bases, with 18 bases left in between. CDR3 size: 15 residues. DNA of the CDR3: TGTGCCAGCAGCCAAGGAGCGAGCCAGGCCTCACCCCTCCACTTT. Its translation is CASSQGASQASPLHF.

This clonotype was seen ten or more times. This chain uses TRBV28 with TRBJ1-6; the D is unclear. From germline, CDR1 is MDHEN and CDR2 SYDVKM. Trimming removed 2 bases from V and 8 bases from J, with 7 bases in between. The CDR3 has 13 amino acids. In DNA, the CDR3 is TGTGCCAGCAGTTTAGAGGAGGATTCACCCCTCCACTTT. The encoded protein is CASSLEEDSPLHF.

This clonotype has ten or more counts. The V gene is TRBV20-1, the J gene TRBJ1-5; unclear D gene. Trimming stripped 3 bases from V and 0 bases from J, with 6 bases between. There are 13 residues in the CDR3. Germline V gene data show CDR1 as DFQATT and CDR2 as SNEGSKA (reference sequence). Here the CDR3 DNA reads TGCAGTGCTAGGTCAGATAGCAATCAGCCCCAGCATTTT. Translated: CSARSDSNQPQHF.

In regard to this clonotype: One junction end does not reproduce the germline sequence, and a read error may be involved. The chain joins TRBV28 to TRBJ1-5; unclear D gene. The CDR3 is made up of 13 amino acids. Germline V gene lookup returns CDR1 MDHEN and CDR2 SYDVKM. The CDR3 DNA reads TGTGCCAGCGGTTTATCGGGCAATCAGCCCCAGCATTTT. Translated: CASGLSGNQPQHF.

This clonotype showed up many times. J is TRBJ2-7 and V is TRBV6-5; 12 nucleotides align to TRBD2. Germline V gene sequence: CDR1 MNHEY, CDR2 SVGAGI. Unmatched junction bases numbered 8, after V lost 0 bases and J lost 5 bases. The CDR3 has 17 residues. CDR3 DNA sequence: TGTGCCAGCAGTTACTCCTTTTTGACTAGCGGGAGTCACGAGCAGTACTTC. This translates into CASSYSFLTSGSHEQYF.

This clonotype came up many times. The chain carries TRBV20-1 and TRBJ1-4; D might be TRBD1 (6 bases). The CDR3 has 13 amino acids. V gave up 2 bases and J gave up 8 bases, with 12 bases separating them. Looked up from germline, CDR1 is DFQATT and CDR2 is SNEGSKA (reference sequence). The CDR3 DNA is TGCAGTGCTAGAACCGGGGGCGGGGAAAAACTGTTTTTT. Protein product: CSARTGGGEKLFF.

This clonotype appeared many times. V and J are TRBV12-3 or TRBV12-4 and TRBJ1-4; 9 bases are a match to TRBD1. The CDR3 covers 14 residues. After removal of 5 bases from V and 5 bases from J, the junction contained 3 bases not matched to a gene. CDR3 in DNA: TGTGCCAGCAGTCCCGGACAGGGGAATGAAAAACTGTTTTTT. It codes for CASSPGQGNEKLFF.

The rearrangement uses TRBV5-1 and TRBJ1-1, with D possibly TRBD1 on 6 matching bases. Trimming took 0 bases from V and 10 from J, leaving 19 bases between them. Looked up from germline, CDR1 is SGHRS and CDR2 is YFSETQ. The CDR3 has 15 amino acids. CDR3 bases: TGCGCCAGCAGCTTGGCCGGACAGAAAACACTTGGAGCTTTCTTT. Its translation: CASSLAGQKTLGAFF.

This clonotype was observed many times. CDR3 sequence: CASSPGWEAFF. CDR3 bases: TGTGCCAGCAGCCCGGGATGGGAAGCTTTCTTT. This rearrangement joins TRBV6-2 or TRBV6-3 to TRBJ1-1; no clear D. The CDR3 totals 11 residues. Germline-derived CDR1 and CDR2 are MNHEY and SVGEGT. V lost 6 bases, J lost 8 bases, and 10 bases lay in between.

This clonotype showed up just a few times. The chain has TRBV6-5 and TRBJ1-1; the match to TRBD1 covers 7 bases. Trimming cost V 2 bases and J 4 bases; bases outside gene matches: 4. Germline values: CDR1 MNHEY, CDR2 SVGAGI. CDR3 length equals 14 residues. The CDR3: CASSYAQGGTEAFF. In nucleotides, the CDR3 is TGTGCCAGCAGTTACGCGCAGGGGGGCACTGAAGCTTTCTTT.

Worth noting for this clonotype: This may arise from a read error, as a much more abundant clone is one base away. This sequence joins TRBV2 and TRBJ1-2; no clear D gene. V was pared by 8 bases and J by 12 bases, with 28 bases between. The germline V gene encodes CDR1 SNHLY and CDR2 FYNNEI. The length of the CDR3 is 15 residues. In DNA, the CDR3 is TGTGCCAGCCAAGAGGTGGACGATACGGGGATCGGCCACACCTTC. This translates into CASQEVDDTGIGHTF.

The chain combines TRBV20-1 with TRBJ2-7, with D possibly being TRBD1 (5 bases). Trimming took 5 bases from V and 5 from J, leaving 16 bases between them. CDR3 length equals 13 residues. Germline values: CDR1 DFQATT, CDR2 SNEGSKA (reference sequence). In DNA form, the CDR3 reads TGCAGTGCTGAAGACAAGGGGATGGACGAGCAGTACTTC. Translating it yields CSAEDKGMDEQYF.